This TCR beta chain was obtained from a study of shared T cell receptors in the human thymus. Sequencing was performed with immunoSEQ multiplex PCR; in TCRdb, only in-frame clones are kept and a portion is missing. The table shows 450,000 to 650,000 clones, with about 84% occurring only once. These data also formed part of another study, on human thymus T cells. This second report adds: The sample donors, healthy Finnish infants, were having corrective surgery for congenital heart defects. The thymus was resected at corrective cardiac surgery. The authors found apparently biased V and J gene usage in thymic and blood repertoires.

This TCR derives from a boy younger than two with a congenital heart defect. The sequenced sample consisted of thymocytes.

CDR3 sequence (DNA): TGTGCCAGCAGTTTATCCCCCCCAGGGGGCTGGGAAAAACTGTTTTTT. Protein product: CASSLSPPGGWEKLFF. The rearrangement uses TRBV27 and TRBJ1-4; the match to TRBD1 covers 8 bases. The CDR3 contains 16 residues. Germline V gene lookup returns CDR1 MNHEY and CDR2 SMNVEV (reference sequence). With V trimmed by 0 bases and J by 8 bases, 8 bases remained unmatched.